The rows below give T cell receptor beta chains drawn from one sample of a study of blood T cell repertoires in COVID-19. Here immunoSEQ multiplex PCR was the method, and the copy in TCRdb shows in-frame clones only, minus some. The table lists about 180,000 clones, about 80% of them singletons, with about 6.4% in the top ten. The sample comprised peripheral blood. The source of these receptors is a human donor in a cohort sampled during active COVID-19. CDR3s include the opening cysteine and the closing phenylalanine or tryptophan. The D gene is left open where the match is weak. The size field is filled for only some rows; it gives once, few, many or a size class.

NA,NA,TRBJ1-3,TRBV4-1,CASSQNDIYSGNTIYF,TGCGCCAGCAGCCAAAACGACATCTACTCTGGAAACACCATATATTTT
NA,NA,TRBJ2-6,TRBV5-1,CASSAGTGSSGANVLTF,TGCGCCAGCAGCGCGGGCACAGGGTCCTCTGGGGCCAACGTCCTGACTTTC
NA,NA,TRBJ1-4,TRBV9,CASSPDSGSFGEKLFF,TGTGCCAGCAGCCCAGATTCCGGGTCCTTTGGGGAAAAACTGTTTTTT
NA,NA,TRBJ1-1,TRBV10-3,CAISPQVNTEAFF,TGTGCCATCAGCCCCCAGGTGAACACTGAAGCTTTCTTT
NA,NA,TRBJ1-1,TRBV3-1/TRBV3-2,CASSQGSAYRTGAFF,TGTGCCAGCAGCCAAGGGTCAGCCTACCGCACAGGAGCTTTCTTT
NA,TRBD1,TRBJ2-3,TRBV6-5,CASSWGDRGSDTQYF,TGTGCCAGCAGTTGGGGGGACAGGGGGTCAGATACGCAGTATTTT
few,NA,TRBJ2-5,TRBV11-2,CASSLNPLLGETQYF,TGTGCCAGCAGCTTAAATCCCCTCCTAGGAGAGACCCAGTACTTC
NA,TRBD1,TRBJ1-4,TRBV5-4,CASSSGPPGGTGSLKEKLFF,TGTGCCAGCAGCTCCGGCCCCCCCGGGGGGACAGGGTCCCTAAAAGAAAAACTGTTTTTT
NA,NA,TRBJ2-7,TRBV4-2,CASSQAGRGPYEQYF,TGTGCCAGCAGCCAAGCGGGGCGGGGACCGTACGAGCAGTACTTC
NA,TRBD1,TRBJ2-7,TRBV6-1,CASREAGGQDNSYEQYF,TGTGCCAGCAGAGAAGCAGGGGGACAGGATAATTCCTACGAGCAGTACTTC
NA,TRBD1,TRBJ1-2,TRBV10-3,CAAGQALGYGYTF,TGTGCCGCCGGACAGGCGCTGGGCTATGGCTACACCTTC
NA,TRBD1,TRBJ1-2,TRBV2,CATGTGAGYTF,TGTGCCACCGGGACAGGGGCTGGCTACACCTTC